Each of the 31 T cell receptor beta chains below was sequenced from the same sample in a study of identifying expanded T cells in peripheral blood. The protocol was immunoSEQ multiplex PCR, while the TCRdb copy is restricted to in-frame clones and leaves out a portion. Here the sample spans 70,000 to 100,000 clones, about 86% being singletons. Sequenced: blood. These receptors were collected from a person aged 18-70 years in good health.

The rearrangement joins TRBV7-7 to TRBJ2-1; D not resolved. Trimming pared 5 bases from V and 7 bases from J, leaving 12 bases between. This CDR3 has 13 amino acids. Germline V gene sequence: CDR1 SSHAT, CDR2 FNYEAQ (reference sequence). Here the CDR3 DNA reads TGTGCCAGCAGCAATGGTTTTCGGAATGAGCAGTTCTTC. It codes for CASSNGFRNEQFF.

The V call is TRBV5-1, the J call TRBJ2-1; D gene ambiguous. Trimming took off 1 base at V and 1 base at J, with 3 bases between the two ends. The CDR3 runs 13 residues. Germline V gene sequence: CDR1 SGHRS, CDR2 YFSETQ. The CDR3 DNA follows: TGCGCCAGCAGCTTGTCATCCTACAATGAGCAGTTCTTC. Its translation: CASSLSSYNEQFF.

The V gene is TRBV5-5, the J gene TRBJ1-2; no firm D call. V gave up 7 bases and J gave up 7 bases, with 14 bases separating them. Germline CDR1 SGHKS, CDR2 YYEKEE (reference sequence). The CDR3 length is 12 residues. The CDR3 DNA sequence: TGTGCCAGCGGGCTGTATGGCTTTGGCTACACCTTC. Translation: CASGLYGFGYTF.

The chain uses TRBV4-1 and TRBJ2-1, with TRBD1 matching over 9 bases. Germline V gene lookup returns CDR1 MGHRA and CDR2 YSYEKL. The CDR3 contains 13 residues. Trimming removed 6 bases from V and 12 bases from J; junction bases left unmatched: 9. Here the CDR3 reads CASRGTGRNRQFF. DNA of the CDR3: TGCGCCAGCAGGGGGACAGGGAGAAATCGGCAGTTCTTC.

In nucleotides, the CDR3 is TGTGCCAGCAGCTTAGATCGGACGCTAGTGAACACTGAAGCTTTCTTT. Encoded protein: CASSLDRTLVNTEAFF. The chain uses TRBV11-2 and TRBJ1-1; no definite D call. V was clipped by 0 bases and J by 0 bases, with 11 bases between them. This CDR3 comprises 16 residues. Per germline, CDR1 SGHAT and CDR2 FQNNGV.

The chain uses TRBV5-1 and TRBJ2-2; D may be TRBD1 (6 bases). The CDR3 is made up of 17 amino acids. The V end lost 3 bases, the J end lost 5 bases, and 20 bases lay between the germline ends. The germline V gene has CDR1 SGHRS and CDR2 YFSETQ. This CDR3 reads CASSWNHRVIKTGELFF. DNA for the CDR3: TGCGCCAGCAGCTGGAACCACAGGGTAATCAAAACCGGGGAGCTGTTTTTT.

The rearrangement uses TRBV6-5 and TRBJ1-2, with TRBD1 identical over 7 bases. V shed 6 bases, J shed 4 bases, and the junction held 11 bases outside the gene matches. The CDR3 runs 15 residues. Germline V gene data show CDR1 as MNHEY and CDR2 as SVGAGI. CDR3 residues: CASRGPGQRAYGYTF. The CDR3 DNA reads TGTGCCAGCAGGGGACCGGGACAGCGGGCCTATGGCTACACCTTC.

The chain joins TRBV7-9 to TRBJ1-4, with D possibly being TRBD1 (5 bases). Trimming removed 1 base at V and 7 bases at J, with 13 bases between. CDR3 size: 15 residues. The germline CDR1 and CDR2 sequences are SEHNR and FQNEAQ (reference sequence). The CDR3 coding sequence is TGTGCCAGCAGCTTAGTGGGGCAGCTCGCTGAAAAACTGTTTTTT. Protein product: CASSLVGQLAEKLFF.

The rearrangement joins TRBV13 to TRBJ1-2, with unresolved D. Trimming left V 2 bases short and J 4 bases short, with 5 bases between. CDR3 length: 12 amino acids. CDR1 is PRHDT and CDR2 is FYEKMQ in the germline V gene (reference sequence). CDR3 DNA: TGTGCCAGCAGCTTACGCGGCTATGGCTACACCTTC. It yields the protein CASSLRGYGYTF.

The rearrangement uses TRBV14 and TRBJ2-3; the D is unclear. The V gene's germline CDR1 is SGHDN and CDR2 FVKESK. V was trimmed by 0 bases and J by 14 bases, leaving 21 bases between them. This CDR3 has 15 amino acids. CDR3 DNA: TGTGCCAGCAGCCAAGAGGGTCCCCCGACCGTGCTCCGGTATTTT. This gives the protein CASSQEGPPTVLRYF.

As DNA, the CDR3 is TGTGCCAGCAGCTTTGCCGTAGGTATAGATACGCAGTATTTT. This sequence encodes CASSFAVGIDTQYF. This chain uses TRBV7-9 with TRBJ2-3, with no clear D. The CDR3 is 14 amino acids. The V end was cut by 3 bases, the J end by 5 bases, with 12 bases between. Germline loops: CDR1 SEHNR, CDR2 FQNEAQ (reference sequence).

V and J are TRBV6-1 and TRBJ2-3, with D unclear. Germline V gene data show CDR1 as MNHNS and CDR2 as SASEGT. The CDR3 totals 11 residues. V lost 3 bases to trimming and J lost 6 bases, with 4 bases between them. This CDR3 is CASSDLDTQYF. DNA of the CDR3: TGTGCCAGCAGTGATTTGGATACGCAGTATTTT.

This chain links TRBV19 with TRBJ2-1, with D unresolved. Trimming shortened V by 3 bases and J by 0 bases, and 9 bases separated the two germline ends. CDR3 length: 15 residues. Germline V CDR1 and CDR2: LNHDA, SQIVND (reference sequence). For the CDR3, the DNA is TGTGCCAGTAGTATTACGGGTAGCTCCTACAATGAGCAGTTCTTC. Amino acids: CASSITGSSYNEQFF.

The gene calls are TRBV11-2 and TRBJ1-1, with a tentative D call TRBD1 (6 bases). Germline values: CDR1 SGHAT, CDR2 FQNNGV. The V end lost 6 bases, the J end lost 6 bases, and 20 bases lay between the germline ends. CDR3 length: 15 residues. CDR3 in amino acids: CASRVRGGAGAEAFF. The DNA for the CDR3 is TGTGCCAGCAGGGTGAGGGGGGGAGCTGGCGCTGAAGCTTTCTTT.

The rearrangement uses TRBV6-6 and TRBJ1-1, with 7 bases fitting TRBD1. The V and J ends lost 5 bases and 7 bases, in that order; junction bases with no gene match: 4. Germline V gene lookup returns CDR1 MNHNY and CDR2 SVGAGI (reference sequence). The CDR3 is 12 residues long. CDR3 nucleotides: TGTGCCAGCAGTACCAGGACAGGTGAAGCTTTCTTT. The encoded protein is CASSTRTGEAFF.

In this sample, this clone turned up once. V gene TRBV4-1 combines with J gene TRBJ2-1, with D perhaps matching TRBD1 or TRBD2 (6 bases each). The V gene's germline CDR1 is MGHRA and CDR2 YSYEKL. V gave up 2 bases and J gave up 7 bases, with 21 bases separating them. The CDR3 contains 17 residues. The CDR3: CASSQTAVWGASNEQFF. The CDR3 nucleotides are TGCGCCAGCAGCCAAACCGCCGTGTGGGGGGCCTCGAATGAGCAGTTCTTC.

CDR3 loop: CASSPPSSGGDNEQFF. The CDR3 DNA reads TGTGCCAGCTCACCACCCTCTAGCGGGGGGGACAATGAGCAGTTCTTC. V usage is TRBV18 and J usage is TRBJ2-1; 12 positions agree with TRBD2. The germline V gene encodes CDR1 KGHSH and CDR2 LQKENI. The CDR3 runs to 16 residues. The J segment lost 5 bases and the V segment lost 0 bases, leaving 2 bases of the junction unmatched.

This clone occurred once. V and J are TRBV27 and TRBJ2-7; D unresolved. V was shortened by 6 bases and J by 4 bases, with 19 bases between the two germline ends. The length of the CDR3 is 15 residues. Germline CDR1 and CDR2: MNHEY and SMNVEV (reference sequence). The CDR3 region has the DNA TGTGCCAGCAGACCGGCCGTGGGGTGGAATTACGAGCAGTACTTC. As protein: CASRPAVGWNYEQYF.

The V gene is TRBV27, the J gene TRBJ2-7; TRBD2 might be the D (6 bases). Germline values: CDR1 MNHEY, CDR2 SMNVEV (reference sequence). Trimming cost V 8 bases and J 2 bases, with 13 bases left between them. The CDR3 is made up of 13 amino acids. CDR3 DNA: TGTGCCAGCGGGCGGGACCGACCCTACGAGCAGTACTTC. Translated: CASGRDRPYEQYF.

This chain uses TRBV18 with TRBJ1-2; 10 nucleotides line up with TRBD1. The CDR3 extends over 16 amino acids. Germline CDR1 reads KGHSH; CDR2 reads LQKENI. With V trimmed by 3 bases and J by 4 bases, 8 bases remained unmatched. In DNA form, the CDR3 reads TGTGCCAGCTCACCCTCGGGACAGGGGATGGGCTATGGCTACACCTTC. Translation gives CASSPSGQGMGYGYTF.

J is TRBJ2-2 and V is TRBV5-6; maybe TRBD2 (5 bases). CDR1 and CDR2 from the germline V gene are SGHDT and YYEEEE. The CDR3 consists of 15 residues. V was pared by 4 bases and J by 1 base, with 11 bases between. The CDR3 nucleotides read TGTGCCAGCAGCGGGAGAGCATTGAACACCGGGGAGCTGTTTTTT. Its translation is CASSGRALNTGELFF.

The rearrangement links TRBV28 to TRBJ1-2, with 10 nucleotides matching TRBD1. This CDR3 contains 17 residues. Germline assignment: CDR1 MDHEN and CDR2 SYDVKM. J lost 6 bases, V lost 5 bases, and 15 bases had no gene match. CDR3: CASSAIRDRGRRDGYTF. CDR3 bases: TGTGCCAGCAGTGCAATTAGGGACAGGGGTCGAAGGGATGGCTACACCTTC.

The CDR3, as DNA: TGTGCCAGCAGCCAGGCCGGAAACACCATATATTTT. It codes for CASSQAGNTIYF. The rearrangement joins TRBV9 to TRBJ1-3; D remains ambiguous. In germline, CDR1 is SGDLS, CDR2 YYNGEE. There are 12 residues in the CDR3. V lost 4 bases and J lost 4, with 6 bases in between.

The chain employs TRBV11-2 and TRBJ2-7; a weak D match, TRBD1 (6 bases). The ends were cut back, 0 bases at V and 1 base at J, with 13 bases in the middle. Germline V gene sequence: CDR1 SGHAT, CDR2 FQNNGV. This CDR3 spans 16 amino acids. CDR3 nucleotide sequence: TGTGCCAGCAGCTTAGATCGGCAGGGGTTGTCCTACGAGCAGTACTTC. This sequence encodes CASSLDRQGLSYEQYF.

The chain carries TRBV19 and TRBJ2-1; TRBD2 aligns across 8 bases. The germline V gene has CDR1 LNHDA and CDR2 SQIVND (reference sequence). Unmatched junction bases numbered 10, after V lost 5 bases and J lost 7 bases. The CDR3 contains 15 residues. This CDR3 is CASSLAVVAGNEQFF. CDR3 nucleotides: TGTGCCAGTAGTTTAGCGGTTGTAGCGGGGAATGAGCAGTTCTTC.

This clone was seen only a few times. The gene calls are TRBV23-1 and TRBJ1-5; the D gene is possibly TRBD1 (5 bases). TRBV23-1 is marked as an open reading frame, function uncertain. V shed 9 bases and J shed 0 bases, with 18 bases lying between them. The length of the CDR3 is 16 residues. Written as DNA, the CDR3 is TGCGCCAGGGACTTGGGGGGTCACTATAGCAATCAGCCCCAGCATTTT. This encodes CARDLGGHYSNQPQHF.

J is TRBJ1-1 and V is TRBV30; D not certain. Looked up from germline, CDR1 is GTSNPN and CDR2 is SVGIG (reference sequence). This CDR3 is built from 12 residues. In DNA, the CDR3 is TGTGCTGCCCGTAACAGTCCCCCTGAAGCTTTCTTT. Its translation is CAARNSPPEAFF.

The table lists this clone with a count of one. The chain employs TRBV6-6 and TRBJ1-1; no reliable D call. Germline assignment: CDR1 MNHNY and CDR2 SVGAGI (reference sequence). Trimming removed 11 bases at V and 4 bases at J, with 11 bases between. This CDR3 spans 11 amino acids. The CDR3 DNA reads TGTGCCTATCTCGAGGGCACTGAAGCTTTCTTT. Protein: CAYLEGTEAFF.

The CDR3 loop reads CASSSPLKAGYTEAFF. The CDR3 DNA reads as TGTGCCAGCAGTTCTCCCCTCAAAGCAGGGTACACTGAAGCTTTCTTT. The gene calls are TRBV7-2 and TRBJ1-1, with a weak D call TRBD1 (5 bases). CDR1 is SGHTA, CDR2 FQGNSA, per germline. Trimming shortened V by 6 bases and J by 3 bases, and 20 bases separated the two germline ends. The CDR3 length is 16 residues.

This rearrangement joins TRBV5-1 to TRBJ2-7, with D perhaps assigned TRBD1 or TRBD2 (5 bases each). The V gene lost 0 bases and the J gene lost 0 bases, with 10 bases spanning the gap. CDR1 SGHRS and CDR2 YFSETQ come from the germline V gene. CDR3 size: 15 residues. CDR3 in amino acids: CASSLVPGSSYEQYF. CDR3 bases: TGCGCCAGCAGCTTGGTGCCAGGGAGCTCCTACGAGCAGTACTTC.

A few counts support this clone. Other DNA sequences in the sample encode the same CDR3. This rearrangement joins TRBV19 to TRBJ2-5; a possible D gene is TRBD2 (7 bases). Trimming took off 7 bases at V and 5 bases at J, with 17 bases between the two ends. Germline assignment: CDR1 LNHDA and CDR2 SQIVND (reference sequence). The CDR3 loop spans 14 amino acids. This CDR3 is CASTPRGRGETQYF. The CDR3 region has the DNA TGTGCCAGTACCCCTCGAGGGAGGGGGGAGACCCAGTACTTC.